Here is one T cell receptor beta chain with its context. The target antigen is unknown. TCRdb keeps only in-frame clones here, not all; method: immunoSEQ multiplex PCR. The sample has about 160,000 clones, around 94% seen once. The data belong to a study of OX40 agonist ivuxolimab in advanced cancers. Whole-study context: Patients enrolled in dose escalation were diagnosed with hepatocellular carcinoma, melanoma, renal cell or head and neck cancer.

The CDR3 loop spans 11 amino acids. V was clipped by 0 bases and J by 4 bases, with 3 bases between them. Germline-derived CDR1 and CDR2 are GTSNPN and SVGIG (reference sequence). Whole-study findings and limits: Clonal expansion by week 6 occurred in CD4+ and CD8+ blood T cells (at 0.1 to 3.0 mg/kg).

The TCR originated in an adult with an advanced solid tumor such as melanoma, head and neck, liver or kidney cancer. The source was CD4+ or CD8+ T cells sorted from blood, collected in a trial of the OX40 agonist ivuxolimab. This chain joins TRBV30 and TRBJ1-1; D ambiguous. The CDR3 sequence: CAWSVSTEAFF. CDR3 bases: TGTGCCTGGAGTGTAAGCACTGAAGCTTTCTTT.